Shown below are 23 T cell receptor beta chains from a single sample sequenced in a study of T cell repertoires in cytomegalovirus infection. In TCRdb, the reads were re-called with MiXCR into one record per CDR3 protein. The sample comprises fewer than 900,000 distinct CDR3 sequences, almost 30% of which are singletons, and 13% rests with the top ten. No antigens are known for them. The specimen was cultured CD8+ T cells from PBMCs, collected from culture after CMV antigen stimulation. Source of these receptors: a human donor in good health (CMV status not recorded). Some clones in this sample may be carry-over from other donors' samples.

This clonotype turned up a few times. V usage is TRBV11-1 and J usage is TRBJ1-2; 7 bases fit TRBD1. J lost 8 bases, V lost 5 bases, and 5 bases had no gene match. The CDR3 contains 12 residues. The germline CDR1 and CDR2 sequences are SGHAT and FQDESV (reference sequence). The CDR3 sequence is CASSMTGSGYTF. The CDR3 DNA reads TGTGCCAGCAGCATGACAGGGTCGGGCTACACCTTC.

The chain couples TRBV4-1 to TRBJ2-1; TRBD2 agrees at 10 bases. This CDR3 region has 16 residues. The V gene end was trimmed by 0 bases and the J gene end by 10 bases; junction bases not matched to a gene: 9. Germline-derived CDR1 and CDR2 are MGHRA and YSYEKL. The CDR3 spells CASSQDKRGGLAEQFF. Written as DNA, the CDR3 is TGCGCCAGCAGCCAAGATAAGCGGGGGGGCCTTGCCGAGCAGTTCTTC.

The chain carries TRBV20-1 and TRBJ2-7; 9 bases match TRBD1. CDR1 and CDR2 from the germline V gene are DFQATT and SNEGSKA (reference sequence). The CDR3 extends over 15 amino acids. With 2 bases clipped from V and 3 bases from J, the junction kept 8 bases outside the gene matches. CDR3: CSARPRDRASYEQYV. Written as DNA, the CDR3 is TGCAGTGCTAGACCCCGGGACAGGGCGAGCTACGAGCAGTACGTC.

This clonotype was observed many times. This chain uses TRBV12-5 with TRBJ2-3, with TRBD1 matching over 7 bases. Trimming cost V 4 bases and J 0 bases; bases outside gene matches: 7. From germline, CDR1 is LGHNT and CDR2 FRNRAP. CDR3 length: 16 amino acids. The CDR3 loop is CASGWSTGLSTDTQYF. The DNA of the CDR3 is TGTGCTAGTGGTTGGTCGACAGGGTTAAGCACAGATACGCAGTATTTT.

The CDR3 DNA is TGTGCCAGCAGCCCCCTCGAGGCACAGGGGGCTTCTAATGAGCAGTTCTTC. Residues: CASSPLEAQGASNEQFF. The chain carries TRBV27 and TRBJ2-1, with 9 bases lining up with TRBD1. Unmatched junction bases numbered 16, after V lost 6 bases and J lost 7 bases. The germline V gene encodes CDR1 MNHEY and CDR2 SMNVEV (reference sequence). The CDR3 totals 17 residues.

In this sample, this clonotype turned up a few times. This chain joins TRBV7-3 and TRBJ2-1; a weak D match, TRBD2 (5 bases). Germline V lookup: CDR1 SGHTA, CDR2 FQGTGA. This CDR3 is 16 amino acids long. V lost 5 bases to trimming and J lost 4 bases, with 18 bases between them. CDR3 bases: TGTGCCAGCAGCCTGTACAGTAGCGAGGCATACAATGAGCAGTTCTTC. Its translation is CASSLYSSEAYNEQFF.

This clonotype came up once. The V gene is TRBV15, the J gene TRBJ1-1; TRBD1 is a possible D gene (6 bases). V was shortened by 5 bases and J by 5 bases, with 18 bases between the two germline ends. The CDR3 has 15 residues. Germline CDR1 and CDR2: LNHNV and YYDKDF (reference sequence). CDR3 DNA sequence: TGTGCCACCAGCCATACTCACAGGGAGGAGACTGAAGCTTTCTTT. This codes for CATSHTHREETEAFF.

This clonotype was counted a few times. The chain carries TRBV19 and TRBJ1-1; no reliable D call. Germline CDR1 is LNHDA and CDR2 is SQIVND (reference sequence). V was clipped by 5 bases and J by 7 bases, with 11 bases between them. CDR3 length: 12 residues. This CDR3 reads CASSAPGNEAFF. CDR3 bases: TGTGCCAGTAGTGCCCCAGGAAATGAAGCTTTCTTT.

V gene TRBV7-6 combines with J gene TRBJ1-6; TRBD1 is a possible D gene (5 bases). Germline V gene sequence: CDR1 SGHVS, CDR2 FNYEAQ. The CDR3 has 15 amino acids. V shed 5 bases and J shed 9 bases, with 17 bases lying between them. The CDR3 sequence is CASSPPLGVSSPLHF. The CDR3 nucleotides are TGTGCCAGCAGCCCCCCCTTGGGGGTAAGTTCACCCCTCCACTTT.

The gene calls are TRBV7-9 and TRBJ1-2; D is undetermined. The CDR3 runs to 13 residues. CDR1 and CDR2 (germline): SEHNR, FQNEAQ (reference sequence). The V end was cut by 1 base, the J end by 8 bases, with 11 bases between. CDR3 region: CASSLEPGRGYTF. CDR3 sequence (DNA): TGTGCCAGCAGCTTAGAACCGGGGAGAGGCTACACCTTC. The entire variable domain, with the rest obtained from reference TRBV7-9 and TRBJ1-2, is as follows: DTGVSQNPRHKITKRGQNVTFRCDPISEHNRLYWYRQTLGQGPEFLTYFQNEAQLEKSRLLSDRFSAERPKGSFSTLEIQRTEQGDSAMYLCASSLEPGRGYTFGSGTRLTVV.

This clonotype has at least ten counts. The CDR3 reads CATLVLAGGSNTGELFF. The DNA for the CDR3 is TGTGCCACCTTGGTGCTGGCGGGGGGTTCGAACACCGGGGAGCTGTTTTTT. The rearrangement uses TRBV12-3 or TRBV12-4 and TRBJ2-2, with 8 nucleotides matching TRBD2. After removal of 10 bases from V and 0 bases from J, the junction contained 13 bases not matched to a gene. The CDR3 totals 17 residues.

The chain recombines TRBV14 with TRBJ1-3; 7 positions match TRBD1. The CDR3 is 20 amino acids. In germline, CDR1 is SGHDN, CDR2 FVKESK. Unmatched junction bases numbered 18, after V lost 4 bases and J lost 0 bases. The CDR3 sequence is CASSRRGPGTALTSGNTIYF. The CDR3 DNA is TGTGCCAGCAGCCGAAGGGGCCCCGGGACAGCCCTGACCTCTGGAAACACCATATATTTT.

This clonotype has a count of ten or more. V gene TRBV7-6 combines with J gene TRBJ1-2; weak D call: TRBD1 (6 bases). Germline V gives CDR1 SGHVS, CDR2 FNYEAQ. V lost 5 bases and J lost 7, with 17 bases in between. The CDR3 spans 14 residues. CDR3 bases: TGTGCCAGCAGCCCTTTGACAGGTCGGGTTGGCTACACCTTC. Its translation: CASSPLTGRVGYTF.

This clonotype was seen ten or more times. J is TRBJ1-5 and V is TRBV7-9; 10 nucleotides align to TRBD1. With 5 bases clipped from V and 1 base from J, the junction kept 5 bases outside the gene matches. Germline values: CDR1 SEHNR, CDR2 FQNEAQ (reference sequence). There are 16 residues in the CDR3. The CDR3 DNA is TGTGCCAGCAGCGCATCGGGACAGGGGAGCAATCAGCCCCAGCATTTT. Protein: CASSASGQGSNQPQHF.

The V gene is TRBV19, the J gene TRBJ2-7, with D tentatively TRBD2 (5 bases). V was cut by 6 bases and J by 3 bases, with 15 bases left in between. The CDR3 covers 14 residues. Germline CDR1 LNHDA, CDR2 SQIVND (reference sequence). This CDR3 is CASSPGLSFYEQYV. The CDR3 nucleotides are TGTGCCAGTAGCCCCGGACTGTCATTCTACGAGCAGTACGTC.

This clonotype has ten or more counts. The chain employs TRBV6-2 or TRBV6-3 and TRBJ2-2, with D hard to call. The germline V gene has CDR1 MNHEY and CDR2 SVGEGT. This CDR3 comprises 12 residues. V was trimmed by 2 bases and J by 11 bases, leaving 9 bases between them. The CDR3 protein is CASSYPEIELFF. In DNA, the CDR3 is TGTGCCAGCAGTTACCCGGAAATTGAGCTGTTTTTT.

This clonotype was counted at least ten times. The V gene is TRBV7-6, the J gene TRBJ2-1, with 8 bases lining up with TRBD2. CDR3 length: 19 amino acids. Germline V gene lookup returns CDR1 SGHVS and CDR2 FNYEAQ. V lost 0 bases to trimming and J lost 4 bases; unmatched junction nucleotides: 14. The chain's CDR3 is CASSLAGERRGAKYNEQFF. CDR3 coding DNA: TGTGCCAGCAGCTTAGCGGGAGAAAGGCGGGGGGCAAAGTACAATGAGCAGTTCTTC.

With respect to this clonotype: The germline gene is not matched at one end of the junction; a read error may be the cause. DNA for the CDR3: TGTGCCAGCACATTCAACACCGGGGAGCCGTTTTTT. Amino acids: CASTFNTGEPFF. J is TRBJ2-2 and V is TRBV12-3 or TRBV12-4; tentative D call: TRBD2 (5 bases). The CDR3 is 12 amino acids.

The chain has TRBV2 and TRBJ2-1; 11 nucleotides align to TRBD1. CDR1 and CDR2 from the germline V gene are SNHLY and FYNNEI. With 0 bases clipped from V and 9 bases from J, the junction kept 7 bases outside the gene matches. The CDR3 extends over 16 amino acids. CDR3 region: CASSEAGQGAKAEQFF. CDR3 nucleotides: TGTGCCAGCAGTGAAGCCGGACAGGGGGCAAAGGCTGAGCAGTTCTTC.

This clonotype was counted ten times or more. The J gene is TRBJ2-1, the V gene TRBV7-2, with TRBD2 matching over 13 bases. The germline V gene has CDR1 SGHTA and CDR2 FQGNSA. This CDR3 spans 17 amino acids. V shed 3 bases and J 5 bases; nucleotides not matched to a gene: 7. The CDR3 loop reads CASSFPRTSGGNNEQFF. CDR3 nucleotides: TGTGCCAGCAGCTTTCCCAGGACTAGCGGGGGCAACAATGAGCAGTTCTTC.

The chain is built from TRBV7-9 and TRBJ1-1; D call uncertain. The CDR3 totals 15 residues. The V gene lost 5 bases and the J gene lost 4 bases, with 17 bases spanning the gap. Germline V lookup: CDR1 SEHNR, CDR2 FQNEAQ (reference sequence). Here the CDR3 DNA reads TGTGCCAGCAGCCCCGAGGGTCCGGGGATCACTGAAGCTTTCTTT. This translates into CASSPEGPGITEAFF.

This clonotype was seen repeatedly, ten times or more. V and J are TRBV7-9 and TRBJ2-7; D may correspond to TRBD1 or TRBD2 (7 bases each). CDR3 length equals 15 residues. Germline CDR1 and CDR2: SEHNR and FQNEAQ (reference sequence). V was cut by 2 bases and J by 4 bases, with 15 bases left in between. The CDR3 bases are TGTGCCAGCAGCTTATCAGCCCAGGGGGGGTACGAGCAGTACGTC. It encodes CASSLSAQGGYEQYV.

The gene calls are TRBV7-8 and TRBJ2-7; no firm D call. The CDR3 is 15 amino acids. Trimming cost V 1 base and J 5 bases, with 15 bases left between them. Looked up from germline, CDR1 is SGHVS and CDR2 is FQNEAQ. The chain's CDR3 is CASSLEVGQVHEQYF. The CDR3 DNA sequence: TGTGCCAGCAGCTTAGAGGTGGGTCAGGTCCACGAGCAGTACTTC.